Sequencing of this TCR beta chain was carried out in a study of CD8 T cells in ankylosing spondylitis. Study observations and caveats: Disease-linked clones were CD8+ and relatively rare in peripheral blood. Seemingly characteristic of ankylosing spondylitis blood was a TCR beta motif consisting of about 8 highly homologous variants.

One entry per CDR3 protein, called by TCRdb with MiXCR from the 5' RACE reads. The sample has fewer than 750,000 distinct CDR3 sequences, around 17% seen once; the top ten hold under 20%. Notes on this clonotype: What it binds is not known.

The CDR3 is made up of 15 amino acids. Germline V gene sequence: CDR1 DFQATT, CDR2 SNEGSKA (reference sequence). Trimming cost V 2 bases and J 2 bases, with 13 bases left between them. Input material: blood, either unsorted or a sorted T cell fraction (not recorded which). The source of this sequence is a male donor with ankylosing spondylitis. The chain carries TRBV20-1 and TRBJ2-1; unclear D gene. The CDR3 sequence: CSARLGRRTYNEQFF. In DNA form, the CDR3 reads TGCAGTGCTAGATTAGGACGCCGAACCTACAATGAGCAGTTCTTC.